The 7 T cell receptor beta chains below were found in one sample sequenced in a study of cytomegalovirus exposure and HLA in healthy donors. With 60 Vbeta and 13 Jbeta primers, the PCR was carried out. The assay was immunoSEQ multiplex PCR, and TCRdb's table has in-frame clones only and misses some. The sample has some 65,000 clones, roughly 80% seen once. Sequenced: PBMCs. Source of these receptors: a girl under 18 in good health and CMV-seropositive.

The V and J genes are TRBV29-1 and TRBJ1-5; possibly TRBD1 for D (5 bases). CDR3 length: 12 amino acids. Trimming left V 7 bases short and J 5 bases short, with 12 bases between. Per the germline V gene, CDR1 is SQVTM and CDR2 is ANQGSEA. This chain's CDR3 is CSGRDGDQPQHF. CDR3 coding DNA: TGCAGCGGGAGGGACGGGGATCAGCCCCAGCATTTT.

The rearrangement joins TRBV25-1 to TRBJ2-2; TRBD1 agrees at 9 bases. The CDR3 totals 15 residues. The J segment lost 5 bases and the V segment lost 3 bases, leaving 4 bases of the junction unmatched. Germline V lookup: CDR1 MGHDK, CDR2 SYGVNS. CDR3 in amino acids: CASSDSGTGTGELFF. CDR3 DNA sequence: TGTGCCAGCAGTGACTCCGGGACAGGGACCGGGGAGCTGTTTTTT.

The chain's CDR3 is CASSGPARYEQYF. Written as DNA, the CDR3 is TGTGCCAGCAGCGGGCCCGCAAGATACGAGCAGTACTTC. The V gene is TRBV4-2, the J gene TRBJ2-7; no definite D call. The CDR3 extends over 13 amino acids. Trimming shortened V by 5 bases and J by 4 bases, and 12 bases separated the two germline ends. Germline CDR1 LGHNA, CDR2 YNFKEQ.

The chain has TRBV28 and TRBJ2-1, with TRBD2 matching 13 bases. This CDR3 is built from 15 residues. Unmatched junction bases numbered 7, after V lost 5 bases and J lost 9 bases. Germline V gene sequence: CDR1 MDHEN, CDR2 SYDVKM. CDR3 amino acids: CASSLGLAGRGEQFF. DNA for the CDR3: TGTGCCAGCAGTCTGGGACTAGCGGGGAGGGGTGAGCAGTTCTTC.

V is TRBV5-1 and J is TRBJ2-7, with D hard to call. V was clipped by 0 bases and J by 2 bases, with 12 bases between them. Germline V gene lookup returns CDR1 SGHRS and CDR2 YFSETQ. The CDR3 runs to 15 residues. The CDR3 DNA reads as TGCGCCAGCAGCTTGGGTTTCACAGAGACCTACGAGCAGTACTTC. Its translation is CASSLGFTETYEQYF.

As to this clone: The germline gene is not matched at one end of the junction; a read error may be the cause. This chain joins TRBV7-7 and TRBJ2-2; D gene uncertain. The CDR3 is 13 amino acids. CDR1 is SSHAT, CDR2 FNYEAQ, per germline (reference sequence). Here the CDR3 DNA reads TGTGCTAGCAGCCCCAGGATCGCCGGGGAGCTGTTTTTT. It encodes CASSPRIAGELFF. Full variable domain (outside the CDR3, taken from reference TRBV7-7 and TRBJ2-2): GAGVSQSPRYKVTKRGQDVTLRCDPISSHATLYWYQQALGQGPEFLTYFNYEAQPDKSGLPSDRFSAERPEGSISTLTIQRTEQRDSAMYRCASSPRIAGELFFGEGSRLTVL.

DNA of the CDR3: TGCAGCTCACGACAGGGGAACACCGGGGAGCTGTTTTTT. As protein: CSSRQGNTGELFF. The chain combines TRBV29-1 with TRBJ2-2; 7 bases align to TRBD1. With V trimmed by 8 bases and J by 1 base, 4 bases remained unmatched. Germline V gives CDR1 SQVTM, CDR2 ANQGSEA. The CDR3 is made up of 13 amino acids.